Reported below is one T cell receptor (beta chain). Its cognate antigen has yet to be identified. Per-base quality was not reported, and no clone a single base away is much larger than it. From V the trimming removes 4 bases and from J it removes 4 bases, while the gene matches leave 5 bases of the junction unaccounted for. The germline V gene supplies CDR1 MNHEY and CDR2 SVGAGI. The CDR3, from cysteine to phenylalanine, totals 15 residues. The only DNA kept is the CDR3, 45 bases in frame from the first base. Flow cytometry confirmed the purity of CD4+ and CD8+ cells that had been isolated by positive magnetic bead selection on an AutoMACS. After a first flow cytometry screen using a TCR V beta antibody panel, clonal expansions were characterized through TCRB deep sequencing of sorted CD8+ fractions. Peripheral blood mononuclear cells were isolated by Ficoll-Paque PLUS density gradient separation. DNA was extracted from CD4-enriched, CD8-enriched or PBMC samples with Nucleospin Tissue or Tissue XS kits and quantified with a Qubit 2.0 fluorometer.

The data belong to a study of somatic mutations in cytotoxic T cells in rheumatoid arthritis listed by TCRdb under 2017. Study-wide context: Patient peripheral blood (around 30 ml EDTA) was drawn right after diagnosis and before any treatment started. A FACSAria II or Sony SH800 was used to flow-sort some V beta antibody-stained T-cell populations at nearly 100% purity, and TCRB sequencing was also done on sorted V beta1+ cells. Whether expanded CD8+ T-cell clones in untreated, newly diagnosed rheumatoid arthritis carry somatic mutations was the study question, and clonality was characterized with TCRB deep sequencing. For some 68 rheumatoid arthritis patients and 20 healthy controls, TCRB deep sequencing was carried out. Patients and controls did not essentially differ in median age, which was nearly identical between the groups.

The paper as a whole reports these results and caveats: Rheumatoid arthritis patients and age-matched healthy controls did not significantly differ in CD8+ T-cell clonality. No adjustment for multiple comparisons was made for the slight TRBV07 underrepresentation in patients. In about an eighth of the roughly 60 patients, more than 20% of CD8+ cells belonged to the largest CD8+ clone, while several identical CD8+ TCRB sequences were shared between blood and synovial fluid. The expanded CD8+ clones had unknown antigen targets, and not appearing in virus-specific databases did not rule out that they were virus-specific. CD8+ clonality increased with age in patients (Spearman r ≈ 0.5) but not in healthy controls.

The immunoSEQ assay was applied to genomic DNA for TCRB CDR3 sequencing. On the study's bioinformatics: When patient CD8+ clones exceeding 1% were checked against published virus-specific TCRB sequences, only a few matched. The analyses included only productive TCRB rearrangements. Defining a clone by its unique TCRB CDR3 sequence, the study calculated clonality as a productive clonality index derived from Shannon entropy. The template counts of each clone relative to the total templates per sample were used to calculate repertoire overlap between two samples. A correlation with a Spearman r of about 0.57 was found between V-gene usage by flow cytometry and V-gene usage by TCRB sequencing. Not all clones reach the TCRdb copy of this immuneACCESS table, which keeps in-frame sequences only. Checked studies attribute under half of the gap to unresolved V genes and leave the rest unexplained. That table gives V, J and clone size, and the DNA gave D and trimming. The sample contains tens of thousands of clones, 80% to 90% of them found a single time. The ten biggest clones cover about 3.8% of the sample.

This receptor was identified in an adult with rheumatoid arthritis. The chain uses TRBV6-5 and TRBJ2-3; TRBD1 aligns with 10 central bases. Material: CD8+ T cells sorted from blood. The bases read TGTGCCAGCAGTTGGGACAGGGGAAGACCAGATACGCAGTATTTT. Protein translation: CASSWDRGRPDTQYF.